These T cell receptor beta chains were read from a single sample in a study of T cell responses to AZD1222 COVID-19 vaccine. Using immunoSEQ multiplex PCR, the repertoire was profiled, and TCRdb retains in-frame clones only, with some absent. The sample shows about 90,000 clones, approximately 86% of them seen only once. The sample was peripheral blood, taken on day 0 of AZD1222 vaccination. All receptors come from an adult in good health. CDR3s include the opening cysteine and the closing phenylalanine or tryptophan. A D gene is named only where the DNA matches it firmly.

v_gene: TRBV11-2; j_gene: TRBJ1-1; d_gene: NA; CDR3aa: CASKGPGSTEAFF
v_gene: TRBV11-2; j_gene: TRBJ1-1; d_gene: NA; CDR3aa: CASSLIVSVNTEAFF
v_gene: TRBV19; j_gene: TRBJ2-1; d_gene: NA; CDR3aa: CASSMKIRESEQFF
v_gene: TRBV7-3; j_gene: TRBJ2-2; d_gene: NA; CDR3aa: CASSSRLGTGELFF
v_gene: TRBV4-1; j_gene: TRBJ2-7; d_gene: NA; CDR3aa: CASSQEDSTSYEQYF
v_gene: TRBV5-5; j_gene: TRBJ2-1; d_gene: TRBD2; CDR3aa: CASSLAGRANEQFF
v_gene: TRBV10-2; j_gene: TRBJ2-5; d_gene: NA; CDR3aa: CASALAGETQYF
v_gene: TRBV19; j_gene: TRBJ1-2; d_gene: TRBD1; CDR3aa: CASSGQGRVYGYTF
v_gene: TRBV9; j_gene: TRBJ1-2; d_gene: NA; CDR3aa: CASSVGDLRSGYTF
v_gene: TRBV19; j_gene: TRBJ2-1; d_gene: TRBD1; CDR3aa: CASSIGRQGYYNEQFF
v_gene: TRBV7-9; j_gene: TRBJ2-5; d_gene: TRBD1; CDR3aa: CASSLAGTGGMKTQYF
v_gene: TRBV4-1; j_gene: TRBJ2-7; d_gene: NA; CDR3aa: CASSQAGKTYEQYF
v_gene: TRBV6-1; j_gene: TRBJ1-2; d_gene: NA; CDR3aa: CASSEDGWTVLGYTF
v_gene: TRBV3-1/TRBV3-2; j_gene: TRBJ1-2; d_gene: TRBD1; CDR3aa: CASRAGTGGHYGYTF
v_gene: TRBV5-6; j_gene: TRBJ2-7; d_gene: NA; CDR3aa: CASSLGVANIYEQYF
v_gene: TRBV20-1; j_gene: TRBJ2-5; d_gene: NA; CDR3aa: CSASWGLPDVETQYF
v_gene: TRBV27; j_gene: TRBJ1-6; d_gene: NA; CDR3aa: CASSHRDYSPLHF
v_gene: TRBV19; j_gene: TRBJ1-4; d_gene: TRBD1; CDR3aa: CASSNDRDEKLFF
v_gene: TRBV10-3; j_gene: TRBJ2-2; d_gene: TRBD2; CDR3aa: CAITTGTSGSIPTGELFF
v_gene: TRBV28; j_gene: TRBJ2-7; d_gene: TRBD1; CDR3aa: CASRGTGDSYEQYF
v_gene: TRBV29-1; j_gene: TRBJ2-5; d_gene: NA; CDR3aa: CSVDETQYF
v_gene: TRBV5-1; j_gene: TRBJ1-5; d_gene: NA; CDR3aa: CASSPSGYQPQHF
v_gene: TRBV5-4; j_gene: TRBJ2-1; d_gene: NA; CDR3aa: CASRGEWSSNEQFF
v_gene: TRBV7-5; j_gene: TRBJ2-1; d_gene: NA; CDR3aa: CVRSAPRTSGNGYNEQFF
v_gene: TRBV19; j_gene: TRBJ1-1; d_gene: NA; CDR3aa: CASSIDLDSLNTEAFF
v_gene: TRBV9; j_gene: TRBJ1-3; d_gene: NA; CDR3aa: CASSVGGGNTIYF
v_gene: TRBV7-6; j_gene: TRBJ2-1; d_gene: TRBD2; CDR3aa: CASSLALGLAGAYGNEQFF
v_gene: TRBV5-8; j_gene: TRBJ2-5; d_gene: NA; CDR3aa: CASDQTGFQETQYF
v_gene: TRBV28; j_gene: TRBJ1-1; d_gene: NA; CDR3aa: CASSYGIGRNTEAFF
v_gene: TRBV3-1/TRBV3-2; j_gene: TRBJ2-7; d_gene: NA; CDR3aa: CASSLTQAIGNEQYF
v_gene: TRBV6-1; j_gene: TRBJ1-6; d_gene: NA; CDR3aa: CASSDRDNSPLHF